Presented here are 12 T cell receptor beta chains from one specimen sequenced in a study of T cell repertoires in cytomegalovirus infection. TCRdb re-analysed the reads in MiXCR, keeping a single row per CDR3 protein. The sample has nearly 550,000 distinct CDR3 sequences; about 15% are singletons. The sample taken for sequencing was CD8+ T cells from PBMCs. The receptors derive from a human donor in good health (CMV status not recorded). Some clones in this sample may be carry-over from other donors' samples.

V usage is TRBV15 and J usage is TRBJ2-1; either TRBD1 or TRBD2 may supply D (6 bases each). The CDR3 extends over 16 amino acids. The V gene's germline CDR1 is LNHNV and CDR2 YYDKDF (reference sequence). With 0 bases removed from V and 0 bases from J, the gap between germline ends came to 9 bases. CDR3 DNA: TGTGCCACCAGCAGAGATGGGGGGCGCTCCTACAATGAGCAGTTCTTC. Protein: CATSRDGGRSYNEQFF. Drawing the rest from reference TRBV15 and TRBJ2-1, the complete variable domain is DAMVIQNPRYQVTQFGKPVTLSCSQTLNHNVMYWYQQKSSQAPKLLFHYYDKDFNNEADTPDNFQSRRPNTSFCFLDIRSPGLGDTAMYLCATSRDGGRSYNEQFFGPGTRLTVL.

This clonotype was recorded a few times. The CDR3 DNA reads TGCAGCGTTGTGAGGGACGTGGAGTACTTC. It translates to CSVVRDVEYF. The rearrangement links TRBV29-1 to TRBJ2-7, with D perhaps matching TRBD1 or TRBD2 (5 bases each). Per the germline V gene, CDR1 is SQVTM and CDR2 is ANQGSEA. V lost 4 bases and J lost 11, with 12 bases in between. This CDR3 has 10 residues.

The chain combines TRBV29-1 with TRBJ1-1, with D hard to call. V was clipped by 0 bases and J by 0 bases, with 11 bases between them. This CDR3 is built from 15 residues. Germline CDR1 and CDR2: SQVTM and ANQGSEA. The CDR3 loop reads CSVEDSGIMNTEAFF. The CDR3 coding sequence is TGCAGCGTTGAAGATTCAGGAATCATGAACACTGAAGCTTTCTTT.

Comment on this clonotype: A much more abundant neighbour one base away suggests this may be a read error. The chain employs TRBV7-6 and TRBJ2-7; D perhaps matches TRBD1 (6 bases). The CDR3 spans 13 residues. The germline CDR1 and CDR2 sequences are SGHVS and FNYEAQ. CDR3 loop: CANSTQGRYEQYF. The CDR3 nucleotides are TGTGCCAACAGCACGCAGGGGCGGTACGAGCAGTACTTC.

This clonotype has ten or more counts. This sequence joins TRBV12-3 or TRBV12-4 and TRBJ2-2, with unresolved D. With 0 bases removed from V and 1 base from J, the gap between germline ends came to 6 bases. This CDR3 spans 15 amino acids. The CDR3 DNA is TGTGCCAGCAGTTTAGCGCTGGGGAACACCGGGGAGCTGTTTTTT. Protein product: CASSLALGNTGELFF.

The chain has TRBV7-9 and TRBJ2-1; no clear D gene. Deletions cut 1 base from V and 8 bases from J, with 9 bases between. CDR3 length: 13 residues. The germline V gene has CDR1 SEHNR and CDR2 FQNEAQ (reference sequence). This CDR3 is CASSLEGWDEQFF. The CDR3 nucleotides are TGTGCCAGCAGCTTAGAAGGATGGGATGAGCAGTTCTTC.

This rearrangement joins TRBV27 to TRBJ2-4; no firm D call. This CDR3 has 11 amino acids. V lost 8 bases and J lost 9, with 11 bases in between. In germline, CDR1 is MNHEY, CDR2 SMNVEV (reference sequence). The CDR3 here is CASEGLGIQYF. The CDR3 DNA sequence: TGTGCCAGCGAAGGCCTCGGCATTCAGTACTTC.

The V gene is TRBV7-9, the J gene TRBJ2-1, with 7 nucleotides matching TRBD1. J was trimmed by 9 bases and V by 4 bases; bases with no gene match: 9. This CDR3 has 14 residues. CDR1 is SEHNR, CDR2 FQNEAQ, per germline (reference sequence). This CDR3 is CASSSRTGRPEQFF. The CDR3 DNA is TGTGCCAGCAGCTCCCGGACAGGTAGACCTGAGCAGTTCTTC.

This clonotype showed up just a few times. The chain joins TRBV10-3 to TRBJ1-3, with a tentative D call TRBD1 (6 bases). Per the germline V gene, CDR1 is ENHRY and CDR2 is SYGVKD. The CDR3 runs 14 residues. V dropped 6 bases and J dropped 0 bases, with 9 bases sitting between them. The CDR3 nucleotides are TGTGCCATCAGGGACAGCAGCTCTGGAAACACCATATATTTT. Protein sequence: CAIRDSSSGNTIYF.

In its sample, this clonotype was seen many times. The chain is built from TRBV11-2 and TRBJ1-6, with a possible D match to TRBD1 (5 bases). This CDR3 has 17 amino acids. Trimming cost V 4 bases and J 7 bases, with 20 bases left between them. Germline lookup yields CDR1 SGHAT and CDR2 FQNNGV. CDR3 region: CASSYWQGQGKNSPLHF. The CDR3 coding sequence is TGTGCCAGCAGCTATTGGCAGGGTCAGGGAAAAAATTCACCCCTCCACTTT.

As to this clonotype: A much larger clone differs by one base, so this may be a read error. The missing conserved phenylalanine or tryptophan at the end of this CDR3 makes a read error likely. The chain couples TRBV15 to TRBJ1-2; unclear D gene. CDR3 length: 17 residues. Germline CDR1 LNHNV, CDR2 YYDKDF (reference sequence). V was cut by 0 bases and J by 5 bases, with 19 bases left in between. The CDR3 loop is CATSRDPRPSFTYGYTL. CDR3 nucleotide sequence: TGTGCCACCAGCAGAGACCCACGACCAAGCTTTACGTATGGCTACACCTTA.

Many counts were recorded for this clonotype. This CDR3 reads CASSDDRGYEQYF. The CDR3 DNA reads TGTGCCAGCAGCGATGACAGGGGCTACGAGCAGTACTTC. This chain uses TRBV7-3 with TRBJ2-7; 8 bases are shared with TRBD1. The V gene end was trimmed by 5 bases and the J gene end by 3 bases; junction bases not matched to a gene: 3. The CDR3 has 13 amino acids. Germline V gene sequence: CDR1 SGHTA, CDR2 FQGTGA.